The 32 T cell receptor beta chains below all came from one sample that was sequenced in a study of shared clonotypes between healthy human individuals. Clones were read by immunoSEQ multiplex PCR, and TCRdb kept only the in-frame ones, dropping some. Seen here are under 300,000 clones, 65% observed once, and the top ten hold approximately 12%. The material sequenced was memory CD4+ T cells sorted from blood. Subset here: CD45RA-negative fraction. The receptors were sampled from a man in his thirties or forties in good health.

The J gene is TRBJ2-5, the V gene TRBV6-6; 8 bases are a match to TRBD1. Germline CDR1 MNHNY, CDR2 SVGAGI (reference sequence). The CDR3 runs 14 residues. V shed 6 bases, J shed 5 bases, and the junction held 8 bases outside the gene matches. CDR3 sequence (DNA): TGTGCCAGCAGGGAGCCAGGGGGCAGGGAGACCCAGTACTTC. Amino acid sequence: CASREPGGRETQYF.

The chain links TRBV2 to TRBJ2-5; D is undetermined. In germline, CDR1 is SNHLY, CDR2 FYNNEI. The V end was cut by 7 bases, the J end by 3 bases, with 6 bases between. The CDR3 covers 11 residues. The CDR3 protein is CASKVEETQYF. In DNA form, the CDR3 reads TGTGCCAGCAAGGTCGAAGAGACCCAGTACTTC.

J is TRBJ2-3 and V is TRBV6-5; 7 bases are shared with TRBD1. In germline, CDR1 is MNHEY, CDR2 SVGAGI. V dropped 7 bases and J dropped 6; count of bases not matched to a gene: 7. The length of the CDR3 is 13 residues. As DNA, the CDR3 is TGTGCCAGCATTGCCTTACAGGGGGATACGCAGTATTTT. Amino acids: CASIALQGDTQYF.

The V gene is TRBV29-1, the J gene TRBJ2-3; 8 nucleotides align to TRBD1. There are 15 residues in the CDR3. CDR1 is SQVTM and CDR2 is ANQGSEA in the germline V gene. V lost 5 bases, J lost 4 bases, and 11 bases stayed unmatched. The CDR3 sequence is CSVSRDRTSSDTQYF. The CDR3 DNA sequence: TGCAGCGTTTCCCGGGACAGGACCTCCTCAGATACGCAGTATTTT.

The chain recombines TRBV5-1 with TRBJ1-1; D is uncertain. Germline CDR1 is SGHRS and CDR2 is YFSETQ. This CDR3 has 13 residues. Trimming pared 1 base from V and 3 bases from J, leaving 7 bases between. The CDR3 sequence is CASSLSEDTEAFF. The DNA for the CDR3 is TGCGCCAGCAGCTTGTCGGAGGACACTGAAGCTTTCTTT.

This clone has only a few counts. This CDR3 is also generated by other DNA sequences in the sample. The chain couples TRBV2 to TRBJ1-5; 9 positions agree with TRBD1. Looked up from germline, CDR1 is SNHLY and CDR2 is FYNNEI. The CDR3 runs to 14 residues. V dropped 2 bases and J dropped 7; count of bases not matched to a gene: 3. The CDR3 sequence: CASSERTGEQPQHF. CDR3 in DNA: TGTGCCAGCAGTGAAAGGACAGGGGAACAGCCCCAGCATTTT. Based on the CDR3 plus reference TRBV2 and TRBJ1-5, the full variable domain is EPEVTQTPSHQVTQMGQEVILRCVPISNHLYFYWYRQILGQKVEFLVSFYNNEISEKSEIFDDQFSVERPDGSNFTLKIRSTKLEDSAMYFCASSERTGEQPQHFGDGTRLSIL.

The genes are TRBV9 and TRBJ2-5, with 10 bases identical to TRBD2. After removal of 1 base from V and 3 bases from J, the junction contained 3 bases not matched to a gene. Germline V lookup: CDR1 SGDLS, CDR2 YYNGEE. The CDR3 extends over 15 amino acids. This CDR3 reads CASSVTGLAKETQYF. CDR3 nucleotides: TGTGCCAGCAGCGTAACGGGACTAGCGAAAGAGACCCAGTACTTC.

This clone was seen only a few times. The J gene is TRBJ2-2, the V gene TRBV7-9, with D perhaps TRBD1 or TRBD2 (5 bases each). CDR1 SEHNR and CDR2 FQNEAQ come from the germline V gene (reference sequence). Trimming pared 11 bases from V and 0 bases from J, leaving 13 bases between. The CDR3 has 14 residues. CDR3 sequence reads: CALLEGPNTGELFF. CDR3 DNA: TGTGCCCTTCTCGAGGGACCGAACACCGGGGAGCTGTTTTTT.

V gene TRBV7-2 combines with J gene TRBJ2-2; D might be TRBD1 (6 bases). This CDR3 has 15 residues. CDR1 and CDR2 (germline): SGHTA, FQGNSA. V lost 5 bases, J lost 4 bases, and 14 bases lay in between. DNA for the CDR3: TGTGCCAGCAGCCAGTTAGGCAGGGGCACCGGGGAGCTGTTTTTT. Its protein product is CASSQLGRGTGELFF.

The chain is built from TRBV7-8 and TRBJ1-5; tentatively, D is TRBD1 (6 bases). Looked up from germline, CDR1 is SGHVS and CDR2 is FQNEAQ. The length of the CDR3 is 15 residues. V was trimmed by 4 bases and J by 0 bases, leaving 10 bases between them. The CDR3 coding sequence is TGTGCCAGCAGCTACAGGGTTAATAGCAATCAGCCCCAGCATTTT. It codes for CASSYRVNSNQPQHF.

This chain links TRBV2 with TRBJ1-5; D possibly corresponds to TRBD1 (5 bases). V was clipped by 3 bases and J by 3 bases, with 6 bases between them. CDR1 and CDR2 (germline): SNHLY, FYNNEI. The CDR3 has 13 amino acids. CDR3 residues: CASSDRANQPQHF. CDR3 DNA sequence: TGTGCCAGCAGTGACAGGGCCAATCAGCCCCAGCATTTT.

This clone was seen repeatedly, ten times or more. The rearrangement uses TRBV18 and TRBJ2-7, with unresolved D. The CDR3 totals 12 residues. CDR1 and CDR2 (germline): KGHSH, LQKENI. The V and J ends lost 6 bases and 0 bases respectively, with 6 bases between them. CDR3 sequence (DNA): TGTGCCAGCTCCCTCCGCTCCTACGAGCAGTACTTC. Amino acid sequence: CASSLRSYEQYF.

The chain is built from TRBV28 and TRBJ1-2, with a weak D call TRBD1 (5 bases). CDR1 and CDR2 (germline): MDHEN, SYDVKM. This CDR3 is built from 17 residues. V lost 1 base and J lost 7, with 22 bases in between. Here the CDR3 reads CASSLFTRQRSISGYTF. CDR3 coding DNA: TGTGCCAGCAGTTTATTCACCCGACAGAGAAGTATTAGTGGCTACACCTTC.

The V and J genes are TRBV11-3 and TRBJ2-1; no clear D gene. V lost 3 bases to trimming and J lost 10 bases, with 16 bases between them. There are 14 residues in the CDR3. Germline V gives CDR1 SGHNT, CDR2 YENEEA. CDR3 nucleotides: TGTGCCAGCAGCTTGTACAGTACGGGCGGCGAGCAGTTCTTC. Protein product: CASSLYSTGGEQFF.

This clone showed up many times. The V gene is TRBV25-1, the J gene TRBJ2-5; 7 bases are shared with TRBD1. V lost 4 bases and J lost 5; bases outside the gene matches: 7. This CDR3 is 14 amino acids long. Germline assignment: CDR1 MGHDK and CDR2 SYGVNS. CDR3 nucleotides: TGTGCCAGCAGTGTCTCAGGGGGTGGGGAGACCCAGTACTTC. It encodes CASSVSGGGETQYF.

The CDR3 region is CASSPTGRANEKLFF. CDR3 nucleotide sequence: TGTGCCAGCAGCCCGACAGGGCGTGCTAATGAAAAACTGTTTTTT. The genes are TRBV5-6 and TRBJ1-4, with 7 bases identical to TRBD1. CDR1 and CDR2 from the germline V gene are SGHDT and YYEEEE. CDR3 length equals 15 residues. Trimming at V came to 4 bases and at J to 3 bases, leaving 6 bases not matched to a gene. The variable domain in full, with the rest retrieved from reference TRBV5-6 and TRBJ1-4, is DAGVTQSPTHLIKTRGQQVTLRCSPKSGHDTVSWYQQALGQGPQFIFQYYEEEERQRGNFPDRFSGHQFPNYSSELNVNALLLGDSALYLCASSPTGRANEKLFFGSGTQLSVL.

This clone is a singleton in its sample. The genes are TRBV5-1 and TRBJ2-3, with TRBD1 identical over 8 bases. V lost 0 bases, J lost 4 bases, and 13 bases stayed unmatched. Germline V gene sequence: CDR1 SGHRS, CDR2 YFSETQ. This CDR3 comprises 18 residues. The CDR3 DNA sequence: TGCGCCAGCAGCTTGGTTTGGGCGGACAGGGTCACCCCAGATACGCAGTATTTT. It is translated as CASSLVWADRVTPDTQYF.

The V and J genes are TRBV29-1 and TRBJ2-1; D is unresolved. Germline lookup yields CDR1 SQVTM and CDR2 ANQGSEA. The CDR3 runs 12 residues. Trimming shortened V by 6 bases and J by 9 bases, and 15 bases separated the two germline ends. The CDR3 loop reads CSVGVGFAEQFF. The DNA of the CDR3 is TGCAGCGTCGGAGTAGGGTTTGCTGAGCAGTTCTTC.

In this sample, this clone turned up a few times. The V call is TRBV5-5, the J call TRBJ1-5; TRBD1 is a possible D gene (5 bases). Per germline, CDR1 SGHKS and CDR2 YYEKEE (reference sequence). Trimming stripped 3 bases from V and 1 base from J, with 8 bases between. The CDR3 contains 14 residues. CDR3 in DNA: TGTGCCAGCAGCTCCCGGGACAGCAATCAGCCCCAGCATTTT. The encoded protein is CASSSRDSNQPQHF.

V is TRBV7-6 and J is TRBJ1-1, with D uncertain. The CDR3 is 13 residues long. The germline CDR1 and CDR2 sequences are SGHVS and FNYEAQ. Trimming left V 2 bases short and J 7 bases short, with 11 bases between. As DNA, the CDR3 is TGTGCCAGCAGCTTAATAACTAACGGTGAAGCTTTCTTT. Residues: CASSLITNGEAFF. Looking up the rest from reference TRBV7-6 and TRBJ1-1 gives the full variable domain: GAGVSQSPRYKVTKRGQDVALRCDPISGHVSLYWYRQALGQGPEFLTYFNYEAQQDKSGLPNDRFSAERPEGSISTLTIQRTEQRDSAMYRCASSLITNGEAFFGQGTRLTVV.

V gene TRBV18 combines with J gene TRBJ2-6, with D unclear. The ends were cut back, 3 bases at V and 0 bases at J, with 6 bases in the middle. The germline V gene encodes CDR1 KGHSH and CDR2 LQKENI. This CDR3 comprises 15 residues. CDR3 sequence: CASSPLGSGANVLTF. CDR3 coding DNA: TGTGCCAGCTCACCCTTGGGCTCTGGGGCCAACGTCCTGACTTTC.

Concerning this clone itself: The junction shows a germline mismatch at one end, possibly a read error. The V call is TRBV7-9, the J call TRBJ2-1; D gene ambiguous. Germline CDR1 SEHNR, CDR2 FQNEAQ (reference sequence). The CDR3 runs 14 residues. CDR3 DNA sequence: TGTGCCAGCAGCTTAGCCAAGACCTACGATGAGCAGTTCTTC. The encoded protein is CASSLAKTYDEQFF.

The chain's CDR3 is CASSLSTSSYEQYF. As DNA, the CDR3 is TGTGCCAGCAGCTTGTCTACGAGCTCCTACGAGCAGTACTTC. The chain couples TRBV11-3 to TRBJ2-7; D is unclear. Germline V CDR1 and CDR2: SGHNT, YENEEA. CDR3 size: 14 residues. Trimming cost V 3 bases and J 0 bases, with 9 bases left between them. Based on the CDR3 plus reference TRBV11-3 and TRBJ2-7, the full variable domain is EAGVVQSPRYKIIEKKQPVAFWCNPISGHNTLYWYLQNLGQGPELLIRYENEEAVDDSQLPKDRFSAERLKGVDSTLKIQPAELGDSAVYLCASSLSTSSYEQYFGPGTRLTVT.

This clone was observed a handful of times. In the same sample, other DNA sequences code for this CDR3. The chain joins TRBV2 to TRBJ1-5, with 7 bases identical to TRBD1. Germline loops: CDR1 SNHLY, CDR2 FYNNEI. The junction had 4 bases not matched to a gene; V was cut back by 4 bases and J by 4 bases. This CDR3 is built from 14 residues. The DNA of the CDR3 is TGTGCCAGCAGTGGGACAGGTGGTAATCAGCCCCAGCATTTT. This translates into CASSGTGGNQPQHF.

The chain employs TRBV28 and TRBJ1-1; D may be TRBD1 (6 bases). This CDR3 is 15 amino acids long. V was clipped by 5 bases and J by 3 bases, with 16 bases between them. Germline V gene sequence: CDR1 MDHEN, CDR2 SYDVKM. CDR3: CASSISGEGDTEAFF. As DNA, the CDR3 is TGTGCCAGCAGTATCTCGGGGGAGGGGGACACTGAAGCTTTCTTT.

V is TRBV6-5 and J is TRBJ1-2; TRBD1 agrees at 8 bases. The CDR3 contains 14 residues. With 4 bases clipped from V and 8 bases from J, the junction kept 9 bases outside the gene matches. CDR1 and CDR2 from the germline V gene are MNHEY and SVGAGI. As DNA, the CDR3 is TGTGCCAGCAGTTCTTTTCAGGGGGCTCTAGGCTACACCTTC. Encoded protein: CASSSFQGALGYTF.

J is TRBJ2-3 and V is TRBV6-5, with 9 bases that match TRBD2. The V gene's germline CDR1 is MNHEY and CDR2 SVGAGI. The V segment lost 11 bases and the J segment 0 bases; nucleotides outside the gene matches: 9. The length of the CDR3 is 15 residues. The CDR3 DNA reads TGTGCCGCCCAGCAAGCGGGAGGTAGCACAGATACGCAGTATTTT. Its translation: CAAQQAGGSTDTQYF.

A few counts support this clone. The gene calls are TRBV19 and TRBJ2-1; D assignment may be TRBD1 or TRBD2 (5 bases each). The CDR3 totals 18 residues. The germline V and J ends were trimmed by 3 bases and 1 base, with 19 bases remaining between them. Germline V gene lookup returns CDR1 LNHDA and CDR2 SQIVND (reference sequence). DNA of the CDR3: TGTGCCAGTAGTATCCAGAGGGGTAGCGTTCCTTCCTACAATGAGCAGTTCTTC. This codes for CASSIQRGSVPSYNEQFF.

This clone was seen many times. V usage is TRBV27 and J usage is TRBJ2-3; D possibly corresponds to TRBD2 (5 bases). V dropped 3 bases and J dropped 2 bases, with 12 bases sitting between them. The CDR3 spans 15 residues. Germline assignment: CDR1 MNHEY and CDR2 SMNVEV (reference sequence). The CDR3 nucleotides read TGTGCCAGCAGTTTTTTAGGCGGGTACACAGATACGCAGTATTTT. This codes for CASSFLGGYTDTQYF.

This chain uses TRBV27 with TRBJ1-5; D gene uncertain. The V gene's germline CDR1 is MNHEY and CDR2 SMNVEV (reference sequence). CDR3 length: 16 residues. V was clipped by 2 bases and J by 3 bases, with 14 bases between them. The CDR3 sequence: CASSLRATKLNQPQHF. CDR3 coding DNA: TGTGCCAGCAGTTTAAGAGCCACAAAACTCAATCAGCCCCAGCATTTT.

The chain links TRBV11-2 to TRBJ2-7; D gene uncertain. The CDR3 runs to 15 residues. CDR1 and CDR2 (germline): SGHAT, FQNNGV. V lost 1 base and J lost 2, with 12 bases in between. The CDR3 region is CASSLARATAYEQYF. DNA of the CDR3: TGTGCCAGCAGCTTAGCTCGGGCCACCGCCTACGAGCAGTACTTC.

In its sample, this clone was seen a few times. V and J are TRBV15 and TRBJ1-5, with D maybe TRBD1 (5 bases). V lost 5 bases to trimming and J lost 3 bases, with 14 bases between them. CDR3 size: 15 residues. Per germline, CDR1 LNHNV and CDR2 YYDKDF (reference sequence). The CDR3 sequence is CATSEKPRVNQPQHF. The DNA of the CDR3 is TGTGCCACCAGCGAAAAACCCAGGGTCAATCAGCCCCAGCATTTT.